This TCR beta chain was captured in a study of control samples from healthy donors and cancer patients. Assay: immunoSEQ multiplex PCR; the TCRdb copy retains only in-frame clones and omits some. The table lists 100,000 to 150,000 clones, 90% of them singletons. The V and J ends lost 8 bases and 0 bases, in that order; junction bases with no gene match: 2. Germline lookup yields CDR1 MDHEN and CDR2 SYDVKM. The CDR3 extends over 14 amino acids. V usage is TRBV28 and J usage is TRBJ2-5; 11 bases agree with TRBD2. Sequenced: blood. The clonotype originates from a man aged 18 to 29 in good health. The CDR3 nucleotides read TGTGCCAGCGGACTAGCGGGTCACCAAGAGACCCAGTACTTC. Translated, it gives CASGLAGHQETQYF.